Below, 26 T cell receptor beta chains from the same sample are listed, as sequenced in a study of regulatory T cells in long-lasting Graves disease. The time point here: persistent/refractory GD, antithyroid drugs over 5 years with positive TRAb. RNA isolated from PBMCs was used to make the TCR library. In building TCR beta libraries, iRepertoire HTBI primers were used together with Arm-PCR of CDR3 regions. MiXCR, applied by TCRdb to the multiplex PCR reads, yields one record per CDR3 protein. The sample has about 660,000 distinct CDR3 sequences; about 32% are singletons. The sample consisted of peripheral blood mononuclear cells (PBMCs), taken when the disease was refractory, from a patient treated with antithyroid drugs. The receptor source for this set is a female donor with Graves disease.

About this clonotype: One base away lies a much larger clone, so this may be a sequencing read error. The CDR3 here is CASGWQLNTEAFF. CDR3 bases: TGTGCCAGCGGTTGGCAGCTGAACACTGAAGCTTTCTTT. The genes are TRBV6-5 and TRBJ1-1; the D is unclear. Per germline, CDR1 MNHEY and CDR2 SVGAGI. The length of the CDR3 is 13 residues. Trimming stripped 8 bases from V and 0 bases from J, with 10 bases between.

At least ten counts were recorded for this clonotype. This chain uses TRBV6-1 with TRBJ1-2; TRBD1 is a possible D gene (5 bases). Germline CDR1 reads MNHNS; CDR2 reads SASEGT. There are 13 residues in the CDR3. V dropped 7 bases and J dropped 6 bases, with 15 bases sitting between them. CDR3 amino acids: CASNPGGGHGYTF. Written as DNA, the CDR3 is TGTGCCAGCAATCCGGGGGGGGGACATGGCTACACCTTC.

V and J are TRBV20-1 and TRBJ2-7, with D tentatively TRBD2 (6 bases). The CDR3 has 16 residues. Germline-derived CDR1 and CDR2 are DFQATT and SNEGSKA (reference sequence). V was pared by 3 bases and J by 4 bases, with 22 bases between. The CDR3 region has the DNA TGCAGTGCTAGTCAAGTTTCGGGTGGCGGGATTTACGAGCAGTACTTC. Its translation: CSASQVSGGGIYEQYF.

The chain couples TRBV14 to TRBJ2-2; D is undetermined. The ends were cut back, 2 bases at V and 4 bases at J, with 5 bases in the middle. CDR1 and CDR2 (germline): SGHDN, FVKESK. The CDR3 sequence is 13 residues long. CDR3 bases: TGTGCCAGCAGCCAATCTGTCACCGGGGAGCTGTTTTTT. Translation gives CASSQSVTGELFF.

The V gene is TRBV7-6, the J gene TRBJ2-4; D is perhaps TRBD1 or TRBD2 (5 bases each). V lost 1 base and J 7 bases, leaving 17 bases between the germline ends. This CDR3 is 16 amino acids long. Germline CDR1 SGHVS, CDR2 FNYEAQ. The CDR3 sequence is CASSLVPGQGVNIQYF. Written as DNA, the CDR3 is TGTGCCAGCAGCTTAGTCCCGGGGCAGGGAGTGAACATTCAGTACTTC.

The V call is TRBV9, the J call TRBJ1-1; 9 bases are shared with TRBD1. This CDR3 is 14 amino acids long. With 3 bases clipped from V and 6 bases from J, the junction kept 6 bases outside the gene matches. Looked up from germline, CDR1 is SGDLS and CDR2 is YYNGEE. CDR3 residues: CASSATGQGPEAFF. The CDR3, as DNA: TGTGCCAGCAGCGCTACGGGACAGGGTCCTGAAGCTTTCTTT.

This clonotype was recorded at least ten times. V is TRBV30 and J is TRBJ1-4; 7 positions match TRBD1. V lost 4 bases to trimming and J lost 6 bases; unmatched junction nucleotides: 2. Germline-derived CDR1 and CDR2 are GTSNPN and SVGIG (reference sequence). This CDR3 spans 12 amino acids. The chain's CDR3 is CAWTGTDEKLFF. CDR3 in DNA: TGTGCCTGGACCGGGACAGATGAAAAACTGTTTTTT.

The sample holds one count of this clonotype. This chain connects TRBV2 to TRBJ1-6; possibly TRBD1 for D (5 bases). V lost 3 bases, J lost 7 bases, and 7 bases lay in between. Germline CDR1 is SNHLY and CDR2 is FYNNEI. The CDR3 is 13 amino acids. The CDR3 DNA is TGTGCCAGCAGTGAGACAGAAAATTCACCCCTCCACTTT. This translates into CASSETENSPLHF.

This clonotype was seen just once. V is TRBV29-1 and J is TRBJ1-2; D unclear. With 7 bases removed from V and 5 bases from J, the gap between germline ends came to 17 bases. The CDR3 consists of 13 residues. Germline V lookup: CDR1 SQVTM, CDR2 ANQGSEA. Here the CDR3 DNA reads TGCAGCGCCGGTCAGGACCTTTTATATGGCTACACCTTC. Its translation: CSAGQDLLYGYTF.

The rearrangement uses TRBV6-5 and TRBJ1-4; 8 nucleotides line up with TRBD1. V gave up 2 bases and J gave up 2 bases; unmatched junction bases: 13. Germline lookup yields CDR1 MNHEY and CDR2 SVGAGI. The CDR3 sequence is 19 residues long. The CDR3 reads CASSYHGQGIQPTNEKLFF. The CDR3 DNA is TGTGCCAGCAGTTACCACGGACAGGGCATACAGCCGACTAATGAAAAACTGTTTTTT.

The sample holds many counts of this clonotype. The chain employs TRBV28 and TRBJ1-1; the D is unclear. The CDR3 runs 15 residues. Trimming removed 10 bases from V and 1 base from J, with 19 bases in between. From germline, CDR1 is MDHEN and CDR2 SYDVKM. CDR3 bases: TGTGCCATCCGACGGGCGCTATCGGGGAACACTGAAGCTTTCTTT. Translated, it gives CAIRRALSGNTEAFF. The full variable domain, rest sourced from reference TRBV28 and TRBJ1-1, is DVKVTQSSRYLVKRTGEKVFLECVQDMDHENMFWYRQDPGLGLRLIYFSYDVKMKEKGDIPEGYSVSREKKERFSLILESASTNQTSMYLCAIRRALSGNTEAFFGQGTRLTVV.

The table lists this clonotype with a few counts. The chain couples TRBV19 to TRBJ1-1; no clear D gene. This CDR3 comprises 17 residues. Germline lookup yields CDR1 LNHDA and CDR2 SQIVND (reference sequence). The V end lost 7 bases, the J end lost 5 bases, and 26 bases lay between the germline ends. CDR3 bases: TGTGCCAGTACTCTCTTACCTCGGAAGTCTCGAAGGACTGAAGCTTTCTTT. Translating gives CASTLLPRKSRRTEAFF.

J is TRBJ1-2 and V is TRBV9; 10 bases match TRBD1. Germline CDR1 SGDLS, CDR2 YYNGEE. Unmatched junction bases numbered 7, after V lost 4 bases and J lost 4 bases. The CDR3 contains 15 residues. The CDR3 region is CASSNPGQGLYGYTF. The CDR3 DNA sequence: TGTGCCAGCAGCAACCCGGGACAGGGGCTCTATGGCTACACCTTC.

The chain carries TRBV3-1 and TRBJ1-2; D might be TRBD1 (5 bases). The germline V and J ends were trimmed by 1 base and 5 bases, with 20 bases remaining between them. The CDR3 is 17 amino acids. CDR1 and CDR2 from the germline V gene are LGHDT and YNNKEL (reference sequence). CDR3 sequence reads: CASSQGSGFGGRYGYTF. In DNA form, the CDR3 reads TGTGCCAGCAGCCAAGGGTCAGGGTTCGGGGGTAGATATGGCTACACCTTC.

This clonotype was counted only a few times. This sequence joins TRBV29-1 and TRBJ1-2; 9 bases are shared with TRBD1. The CDR3 contains 16 residues. Germline V gene data show CDR1 as SQVTM and CDR2 as ANQGSEA. Unmatched junction bases numbered 17, after V lost 5 bases and J lost 7 bases. The CDR3 here is CSVRDTGGTGQIGYTF. CDR3 sequence (DNA): TGCAGCGTTCGGGACACGGGGGGGACAGGGCAAATTGGCTACACCTTC.

J is TRBJ1-4 and V is TRBV19; the match to TRBD1 covers 7 bases. Looked up from germline, CDR1 is LNHDA and CDR2 is SQIVND (reference sequence). The CDR3 covers 14 residues. V shed 5 bases, J shed 7 bases, and the junction held 7 bases outside the gene matches. The CDR3 nucleotides read TGTGCCAGTAGTCTCACAGGGGCGCGTGAAAAACTGTTTTTT. This encodes CASSLTGAREKLFF.

In DNA, the CDR3 is TGCGCCAGCAGCCAAGATGGAGGACTAGCGGTACAAGAGACCCAGTACTTC. This codes for CASSQDGGLAVQETQYF. V is TRBV4-1 and J is TRBJ2-5, with 10 bases aligning to TRBD2. The CDR3 has 17 residues. Germline V gene sequence: CDR1 MGHRA, CDR2 YSYEKL. V lost 0 bases to trimming and J lost 2 bases; unmatched junction nucleotides: 6.

A few counts support this clonotype. The V and J genes are TRBV7-6 and TRBJ2-5, with a possible D match to TRBD2 (6 bases). In germline, CDR1 is SGHVS, CDR2 FNYEAQ. V gave up 3 bases and J gave up 4 bases, with 18 bases separating them. CDR3 length: 16 amino acids. CDR3 nucleotides: TGTGCCAGCAGCTTCTGGACTATAAGACTGGGAGAGACCCAGTACTTC. Amino acid sequence: CASSFWTIRLGETQYF.

V usage is TRBV19 and J usage is TRBJ1-5, with 7 bases lining up with TRBD1. V was pared by 5 bases and J by 6 bases, with 10 bases of the junction left unmatched. Per germline, CDR1 LNHDA and CDR2 SQIVND (reference sequence). This CDR3 is 15 amino acids long. The CDR3 is CASSFLQGRTQPQHF. The CDR3 DNA follows: TGTGCCAGTAGTTTCCTACAGGGGAGGACTCAGCCCCAGCATTTT. The full variable domain, its missing parts supplied by reference TRBV19 and TRBJ1-5, is DGGITQSPKYLFRKEGQNVTLSCEQNLNHDAMYWYRQDPGQGLRLIYYSQIVNDFQKGDIAEGYSVSREKKESFPLTVTSAQKNPTAFYLCASSFLQGRTQPQHFGDGTRLSIL.

The V call is TRBV30, the J call TRBJ1-1; 7 nucleotides align to TRBD1. The junction had 4 bases not matched to a gene; V was cut back by 5 bases and J by 1 base. In germline, CDR1 is GTSNPN, CDR2 SVGIG (reference sequence). CDR3 length: 13 amino acids. The CDR3 bases are TGTGCCTGGGAGGGACAGAAGAACACTGAAGCTTTCTTT. Translating it yields CAWEGQKNTEAFF.

This clonotype was detected many times. The genes are TRBV2 and TRBJ1-2; 7 positions agree with TRBD1. The CDR3 is made up of 15 amino acids. Germline V gene sequence: CDR1 SNHLY, CDR2 FYNNEI. V was clipped by 0 bases and J by 10 bases; unmatched bases: 11. CDR3 region: CASSEALGTAIDYTF. Here the CDR3 DNA reads TGTGCCAGCAGTGAAGCGCTTGGGACAGCTATAGACTACACCTTC.

This rearrangement joins TRBV29-1 to TRBJ2-1; maybe TRBD1 (5 bases). CDR1 is SQVTM and CDR2 is ANQGSEA in the germline V gene. CDR3 size: 14 residues. Trimming removed 4 bases from V and 1 base from J, with 11 bases in between. The CDR3 reads CSVGQGVSYNEQFF. CDR3 DNA: TGCAGCGTTGGGCAAGGGGTTTCCTACAATGAGCAGTTCTTC.

V gene TRBV11-1 combines with J gene TRBJ1-2; the D is unclear. CDR1 and CDR2 from the germline V gene are SGHAT and FQDESV (reference sequence). This CDR3 comprises 14 residues. Trimming took off 5 bases at V and 0 bases at J, with 10 bases between the two ends. The CDR3 sequence is CASSPSETNYGYTF. As DNA, the CDR3 is TGTGCCAGCAGCCCCAGTGAGACTAACTATGGCTACACCTTC.

The J gene is TRBJ1-2, the V gene TRBV9, with TRBD1 matching over 10 bases. The CDR3 is 15 amino acids. Unmatched junction bases numbered 4, after V lost 2 bases and J lost 3 bases. The germline CDR1 and CDR2 sequences are SGDLS and YYNGEE. The CDR3 DNA follows: TGTGCCAGCAGCGTCACCGGGACAGGGGACTATGGCTACACCTTC. Translated: CASSVTGTGDYGYTF.

This clonotype was detected only a few times. This chain joins TRBV20-1 and TRBJ2-5; 15 bases map to TRBD2. CDR3 length: 16 residues. V shed 2 bases, J shed 2 bases, and the junction held 3 bases outside the gene matches. Per germline, CDR1 DFQATT and CDR2 SNEGSKA (reference sequence). CDR3 sequence (DNA): TGCAGTGCTAGACCGGGACTAGCGGGAGGACAAGAGACCCAGTACTTC. It codes for CSARPGLAGGQETQYF.

Notes on this clonotype: Given a far larger clone just one base away, this is likely a sequencing read error. The rearrangement joins TRBV7-3 to TRBJ1-1, with D maybe TRBD1 (6 bases). The germline V gene encodes CDR1 SGHTA and CDR2 FQGTGA. There are 13 residues in the CDR3. The V and J ends lost 7 bases and 5 bases respectively, with 14 bases between them. The CDR3 bases are TGTGCCAGCACCCGACGGGGGGCGACTGAAGCTTTCTTT. Its translation: CASTRRGATEAFF.